What follows is one T cell receptor (beta chain) and its context. These data come from a study of blood T cell repertoires in COVID-19. Study-wide background: Sites in the United States, Italy and Spain provided acute and convalescent COVID-19 samples. T cells, B-cell-depleted T cells, or PBMCs provided the cDNA or gDNA that served as material.

The CDR3 consists of 12 residues. Per the germline V gene, CDR1 is MNHEY and CDR2 is SMNVEV (reference sequence). Trimming removed 4 bases from V and 5 bases from J, with 9 bases in between. How the authors handled the data: Amplification with reference gene primers provided the estimates of nucleated cell counts. Assay used: immunoSEQ multiplex PCR; TCRdb lists only in-frame clones, some missing. V, J and clone size reflect that table, while D and trimming were determined from the DNA. The data show 94,000 or so clones, approximately 86% seen once. The sequence derives from an older woman with acute or convalescent COVID-19. Sequencing used peripheral blood. The V gene is TRBV27, the J gene TRBJ2-7, with unresolved D. Written as DNA, the CDR3 is TGTGCCAGCAGTTCCAGGTTCCACGAGCAGTACTTC. This encodes CASSSRFHEQYF.